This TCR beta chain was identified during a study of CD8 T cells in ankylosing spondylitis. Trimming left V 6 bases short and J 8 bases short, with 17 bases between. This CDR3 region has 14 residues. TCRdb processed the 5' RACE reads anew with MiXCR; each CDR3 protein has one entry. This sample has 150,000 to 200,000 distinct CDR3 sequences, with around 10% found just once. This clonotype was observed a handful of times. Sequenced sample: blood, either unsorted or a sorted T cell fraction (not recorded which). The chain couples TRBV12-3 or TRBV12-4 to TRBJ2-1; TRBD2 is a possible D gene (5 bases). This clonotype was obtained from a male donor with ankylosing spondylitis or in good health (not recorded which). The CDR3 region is CASSDGLEADEQFF. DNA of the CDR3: TGTGCCAGCAGCGACGGACTGGAGGCCGATGAGCAGTTCTTC.